Following are 18 T cell receptor beta chains from one sample sequenced in a study of vaccination effects on CD4 cells after COVID-19. For these receptors, no antigen is known. Assay used: immunoSEQ multiplex PCR; TCRdb lists only in-frame clones, some missing. Of about 72,000 clones in the sample, around 77% were seen once. The authors isolated CD4+ T cells after more than eight days of culture. The sample here was CD4+ T cells from PBMCs cultured without peptide, taken before COVID-19 vaccination. Every receptor here comes from a human donor who received a COVID-19 vaccine.

This clone has more than one count but fewer than ten. The chain uses TRBV19 and TRBJ1-3; D unclear. Trimming left V 1 base short and J 0 bases short, with 7 bases between. Germline V gene lookup returns CDR1 LNHDA and CDR2 SQIVND (reference sequence). The length of the CDR3 is 15 residues. The CDR3 loop reads CASSIVRSSGNTIYF. CDR3 nucleotides: TGTGCCAGTAGTATAGTCCGTTCCTCTGGAAACACCATATATTTT.

This chain links TRBV21-1 with TRBJ1-5. TRBV21-1 is a pseudogene segment. The CDR3 spans 15 residues. The CDR3 here is CASSKAGSVRQPQHF. CDR3 sequence (DNA): TGTGCCAGCAGCAAGGCAGGGAGTGTTCGGCAGCCCCAGCATTTT.

The genes are TRBV28 and TRBJ2-1, with D perhaps matching TRBD2 (5 bases). This CDR3 has 15 amino acids. V lost 3 bases and J 10 bases, leaving 19 bases between the germline ends. The germline CDR1 and CDR2 sequences are MDHEN and SYDVKM. CDR3 in DNA: TGTGCCAGCAGTTTTTTTAGCTCCAAGGAGCGGGAGCAGTTCTTC. This translates into CASSFFSSKEREQFF.

This rearrangement joins TRBV7-2 to TRBJ2-5, with a weak D call TRBD2 (5 bases). Germline CDR1 and CDR2: SGHTA and FQGNSA. The CDR3 runs 13 residues. Trimming took off 4 bases at V and 2 bases at J, with 8 bases between the two ends. CDR3 region: CASSSLEQETQYF. The CDR3 region has the DNA TGTGCCAGCAGCTCACTAGAGCAAGAGACCCAGTACTTC.

The chain links TRBV7-3 to TRBJ2-1, with D unresolved. The CDR3 is 16 amino acids. The germline V gene encodes CDR1 SGHTA and CDR2 FQGTGA. V was clipped by 4 bases and J by 5 bases, with 18 bases between them. Written as DNA, the CDR3 is TGTGCCAGCAGCTCCCAAGGGCTGAGGTTTAACAATGAGCAGTTCTTC. Translating gives CASSSQGLRFNNEQFF.

The chain links TRBV7-9 to TRBJ1-5; D uncertain. In germline, CDR1 is SEHNR, CDR2 FQNEAQ (reference sequence). V was clipped by 5 bases and J by 11 bases, with 16 bases between them. CDR3 length: 13 amino acids. CDR3 residues: CASSGLVGWTQHF. CDR3 nucleotides: TGTGCCAGCAGCGGACTTGTTGGATGGACCCAGCATTTT.

J is TRBJ2-1 and V is TRBV15; D remains unclear. In germline, CDR1 is LNHNV, CDR2 YYDKDF (reference sequence). The CDR3 contains 14 residues. Trimming pared 1 base from V and 13 bases from J, leaving 17 bases between. In nucleotides, the CDR3 is TGTGCCACCAGCAGAGTTGGGCAGTTGTTGTTTCAGTTCTTC. Residues: CATSRVGQLLFQFF.

V usage is TRBV7-8 and J usage is TRBJ2-1, with a weak D call TRBD2 (7 bases). CDR1 and CDR2 from the germline V gene are SGHVS and FQNEAQ. This CDR3 has 16 residues. V was pared by 5 bases and J by 4 bases, with 18 bases between. The CDR3 DNA sequence: TGTGCCAGCAGCCGAGGGTCCGGGGGGCAATACAATGAGCAGTTCTTC. This encodes CASSRGSGGQYNEQFF.

V gene TRBV2 combines with J gene TRBJ2-5; the D is unclear. The CDR3 is made up of 13 amino acids. The V end was cut by 5 bases, the J end by 1 base, with 8 bases between. The germline V gene encodes CDR1 SNHLY and CDR2 FYNNEI. The CDR3 coding sequence is TGTGCCAGCAGTCAGTACAGCCAAGAGACCCAGTACTTC. This gives the protein CASSQYSQETQYF.

The chain combines TRBV11-3 with TRBJ2-5; TRBD1 agrees at 9 bases. The V and J ends lost 3 bases and 5 bases, in that order; junction bases with no gene match: 19. The CDR3 loop spans 19 amino acids. Germline-derived CDR1 and CDR2 are SGHNT and YENEEA. The chain's CDR3 is CASSFVRDRDFWAWETQYF. The CDR3 DNA follows: TGTGCCAGCAGCTTCGTAAGGGACAGGGATTTTTGGGCTTGGGAGACCCAGTACTTC.

The V call is TRBV12-3 or TRBV12-4, the J call TRBJ2-6, with D unresolved. This CDR3 is built from 13 residues. The V end was cut by 3 bases, the J end by 0 bases, with 0 bases between. CDR3 in DNA: TGTGCCAGCAGTTTCTCTGGGGCCAACGTCCTGACTTTC. It yields the protein CASSFSGANVLTF.

This clone was observed a single time. The chain has TRBV23-1 and TRBJ2-5; D not certain. TRBV23-1 falls under the ORF class, with uncertain function. Trimming left V 6 bases short and J 5 bases short, with 7 bases between. The CDR3 covers 11 residues. The CDR3 sequence is CASSRRETQYF. CDR3 sequence (DNA): TGCGCCAGCAGCCGAAGGGAGACCCAGTACTTC.

The gene calls are TRBV24-1 and TRBJ2-2, with 10 bases that match TRBD2. The germline V gene has CDR1 KGHDR and CDR2 SFDVKD. CDR3 size: 18 residues. Germline trimming cut 0 bases from V and 4 bases from J; bases unmatched to any gene: 7. The CDR3, as DNA: TGTGCCACCAGTGATTTGCAGGTAGCGGGGGGCTTCACCGGGGAGCTGTTTTTT. Translating gives CATSDLQVAGGFTGELFF.

The rearrangement links TRBV29-1 to TRBJ1-2; 8 positions agree with TRBD1. Germline loops: CDR1 SQVTM, CDR2 ANQGSEA. The CDR3 contains 12 residues. J lost 5 bases, V lost 4 bases, and 3 bases had no gene match. Written as DNA, the CDR3 is TGCAGCGTTGCCCGGACAGGGTATGGCTACACCTTC. Protein product: CSVARTGYGYTF.

J is TRBJ2-6 and V is TRBV11-2; D gene uncertain. V was trimmed by 2 bases and J by 1 base, leaving 15 bases between them. The CDR3 length is 18 residues. Per the germline V gene, CDR1 is SGHAT and CDR2 is FQNNGV. The CDR3 DNA sequence: TGTGCCAGCAGCTTAAAGCCCCTCACAGTTTCTGGGGCCAACGTCCTGACTTTC. Residues: CASSLKPLTVSGANVLTF.

This clone has just one count. This rearrangement joins TRBV5-1 to TRBJ1-1, with D tentatively TRBD1 (5 bases). Trimming stripped 6 bases from V and 0 bases from J, with 21 bases between. The CDR3 consists of 17 residues. Germline assignment: CDR1 SGHRS and CDR2 YFSETQ. CDR3 region: CASTFNGGKSLNTEAFF. The CDR3 DNA sequence: TGCGCCAGCACATTCAACGGGGGTAAGTCCTTGAACACTGAAGCTTTCTTT.

V gene TRBV19 combines with J gene TRBJ1-5; 7 bases align to TRBD1. The CDR3 spans 16 residues. Germline V gene sequence: CDR1 LNHDA, CDR2 SQIVND (reference sequence). V shed 4 bases and J 7 bases; nucleotides not matched to a gene: 13. CDR3 protein: CASSTTGEIRAQPQHF. The CDR3 DNA is TGTGCCAGTAGTACCACAGGGGAAATCAGGGCACAGCCCCAGCATTTT.

The chain uses TRBV6-5 and TRBJ2-4; weak D call: TRBD2 (6 bases). The CDR3 covers 15 residues. Per the germline V gene, CDR1 is MNHEY and CDR2 is SVGAGI. V was pared by 6 bases and J by 2 bases, with 14 bases between. The CDR3 here is CASSPAGQTKNIQYF. The CDR3 DNA reads as TGTGCCAGCAGCCCGGCGGGGCAGACCAAAAACATTCAGTACTTC.